The 30 T cell receptor beta chains in this list originate from one sample, sequenced in a study of blood T cell repertoires in COVID-19. TCRdb's copy holds only in-frame clones and misses some; the assay was immunoSEQ multiplex PCR. The sample has about 46,000 clones, less than 95% seen once. Sequencing input: peripheral blood. All receptors derive from a man aged 45-65 years with acute or convalescent COVID-19.

The chain employs TRBV24-1 and TRBJ2-3; D possibly corresponds to TRBD1 (7 bases). This CDR3 is built from 15 residues. Germline V gene lookup returns CDR1 KGHDR and CDR2 SFDVKD. Trimming left V 9 bases short and J 0 bases short, with 15 bases between. The CDR3 sequence is CATGQGDSSTDTQYF. Here the CDR3 DNA reads TGTGCCACCGGCCAGGGGGACTCTAGCACAGATACGCAGTATTTT.

V is TRBV24-1 and J is TRBJ1-3, with 8 bases that match TRBD1. The V gene's germline CDR1 is KGHDR and CDR2 SFDVKD. Trimming took 4 bases from V and 0 from J; bases not matched to a gene: 4. This CDR3 contains 16 residues. The DNA for the CDR3 is TGTGCCACCAGTGACTACAGGGGGTTCTCTGGAAACACCATATATTTT. Translating gives CATSDYRGFSGNTIYF.

The chain employs TRBV5-1 and TRBJ1-2, with a tentative D call TRBD1 (6 bases). V was shortened by 0 bases and J by 5 bases, with 20 bases between the two germline ends. The CDR3 contains 17 residues. Germline lookup yields CDR1 SGHRS and CDR2 YFSETQ. CDR3 region: CASSLDPTGSFGYGYTF. The DNA for the CDR3 is TGCGCCAGCAGCTTGGACCCAACAGGGTCCTTCGGGTATGGCTACACCTTC. The full variable domain, its missing parts supplied by reference TRBV5-1 and TRBJ1-2, is KAGVTQTPRYLIKTRGQQVTLSCSPISGHRSVSWYQQTPGQGLQFLFEYFSETQRNKGNFPGRFSGRQFSNSRSEMNVSTLELGDSALYLCASSLDPTGSFGYGYTFGSGTRLTVV.

The chain links TRBV6-5 to TRBJ2-7, with D possibly being TRBD1 (5 bases). Between the trimmed V and J ends, which lost 2 bases and 2 bases, there was a span of 7 bases. The V gene's germline CDR1 is MNHEY and CDR2 SVGAGI. CDR3 size: 13 residues. For the CDR3, the DNA is TGTGCCAGCAGTTACACAGGAGCCTACGAGCAGTACTTC. It is translated as CASSYTGAYEQYF.

This chain joins TRBV27 and TRBJ1-2, with D perhaps matching TRBD1 (5 bases). The ends were cut back, 3 bases at V and 4 bases at J, with 9 bases in the middle. Per the germline V gene, CDR1 is MNHEY and CDR2 is SMNVEV (reference sequence). The CDR3 extends over 13 amino acids. DNA of the CDR3: TGTGCCAGCAGTTTGGGGGGAGGCTATGGCTACACCTTC. Its translation: CASSLGGGYGYTF.

The CDR3 DNA sequence: TGTGCCAGCAGCTCCATAGCGGGGGTCGGGGAGCTGTTTTTT. This codes for CASSSIAGVGELFF. V and J are TRBV7-3 and TRBJ2-2; 9 bases are shared with TRBD2. Trimming at V came to 4 bases and at J to 7 bases, leaving 4 bases not matched to a gene. The CDR3 sequence is 14 residues long. Germline V gene lookup returns CDR1 SGHTA and CDR2 FQGTGA. Using reference TRBV7-3 and TRBJ2-2 for the parts outside the CDR3, the full variable domain is GAGVSQTPSNKVTEKGKYVELRCDPISGHTALYWYRQSLGQGPEFLIYFQGTGAADDSGLPNDRFFAVRPEGSVSTLKIQRTERGDSAVYLCASSSIAGVGELFFGEGSRLTVL.

The V gene is TRBV25-1, the J gene TRBJ1-1; D unresolved. The V end was cut by 2 bases, the J end by 0 bases, with 7 bases between. The V gene's germline CDR1 is MGHDK and CDR2 SYGVNS. CDR3 length equals 14 residues. The chain's CDR3 is CASSEGHMNTEAFF. In nucleotides, the CDR3 is TGTGCCAGCAGTGAAGGCCACATGAACACTGAAGCTTTCTTT.

The genes are TRBV5-4 and TRBJ2-7, with 10 bases lining up with TRBD1. With V trimmed by 3 bases and J by 2 bases, 8 bases remained unmatched. The CDR3 spans 16 residues. Looked up from germline, CDR1 is SGHNT and CDR2 is YYREEE (reference sequence). The CDR3 spells CASSSARDRGTYEQYF. For the CDR3, the DNA is TGTGCCAGCAGCTCCGCCAGGGACAGGGGAACCTACGAGCAGTACTTC.

The chain carries TRBV24-1 and TRBJ2-5; 12 bases are shared with TRBD1. CDR3 length: 19 residues. CDR1 and CDR2 (germline): KGHDR, SFDVKD. Losses at the gene ends were 3 bases for V and 5 bases for J; bases not matched to a gene: 15. As DNA, the CDR3 is TGTGCCACCAGTGATACCTTCGGGACAGGGGGCGTAATGGAGGAGACCCAGTACTTC. Its translation: CATSDTFGTGGVMEETQYF.

The J gene is TRBJ2-2, the V gene TRBV4-2; possible D gene TRBD2, 6 bases. This CDR3 is 14 amino acids long. Trimming cost V 3 bases and J 3 bases, with 8 bases left between them. Germline V lookup: CDR1 LGHNA, CDR2 YNFKEQ. The CDR3 reads CASSHGGYTGELFF. The CDR3 region has the DNA TGTGCCAGCAGCCACGGGGGTTACACCGGGGAGCTGTTTTTT.

The chain couples TRBV10-3 to TRBJ2-1; no firm D call. CDR3 size: 12 residues. V gave up 4 bases and J gave up 5 bases, with 6 bases separating them. CDR1 is ENHRY and CDR2 is SYGVKD in the germline V gene. CDR3 nucleotide sequence: TGTGCCATCAGTGGCAGTCACAATGAGCAGTTCTTC. The encoded protein is CAISGSHNEQFF.

The chain joins TRBV28 to TRBJ1-2, with D possibly TRBD1 on 6 matching bases. Trimming removed 7 bases at V and 1 base at J, with 19 bases between. Germline lookup yields CDR1 MDHEN and CDR2 SYDVKM. The CDR3 runs 16 residues. The CDR3 nucleotides are TGTGCCAGCACCTTACCCCCGCCAGGGGTTAACTATGGCTACACCTTC. Amino acids: CASTLPPPGVNYGYTF.

The rearrangement links TRBV20-1 to TRBJ2-7, with D possibly matching TRBD1 (5 bases). Trimming removed 6 bases from V and 10 bases from J, with 13 bases in between. This CDR3 region has 10 residues. CDR1 DFQATT and CDR2 SNEGSKA come from the germline V gene (reference sequence). CDR3 region: CSAKADRQYF. In DNA, the CDR3 is TGCAGTGCGAAGGCCGACAGACAGTACTTC.

The CDR3 nucleotides are TGTGCCAGCAGCTTACAGGGGATCGACACCGGGGAGCTGTTTTTT. It codes for CASSLQGIDTGELFF. The chain couples TRBV7-3 to TRBJ2-2; maybe TRBD1 (6 bases). This CDR3 comprises 15 residues. Germline-derived CDR1 and CDR2 are SGHTA and FQGTGA. Trimming took 2 bases from V and 3 from J, leaving 10 bases between them.

The chain carries TRBV19 and TRBJ2-2; 9 bases map to TRBD1. V was clipped by 5 bases and J by 2 bases; unmatched bases: 6. Germline values: CDR1 LNHDA, CDR2 SQIVND (reference sequence). The CDR3 runs to 16 residues. The CDR3: CASSPRQGGNTGELFF. For the CDR3, the DNA is TGTGCCAGTAGTCCCCGACAGGGGGGAAACACCGGGGAGCTGTTTTTT.

This clone was observed once. The chain joins TRBV11-2 to TRBJ1-6, with D possibly matching TRBD1 (5 bases). This CDR3 has 16 residues. Germline V gene data show CDR1 as SGHAT and CDR2 as FQNNGV. The V and J ends lost 1 base and 0 bases respectively, with 7 bases between them. CDR3 DNA sequence: TGTGCCAGCAGCTTAGGCCAGGGCTCCTATAATTCACCCCTCCACTTT. The encoded protein is CASSLGQGSYNSPLHF.

V and J are TRBV7-2 and TRBJ2-7; 9 bases are a match to TRBD2. V gave up 0 bases and J gave up 5 bases; unmatched junction bases: 2. Germline loops: CDR1 SGHTA, CDR2 FQGNSA. The CDR3 totals 14 residues. The CDR3 bases are TGTGCCAGCAGCTTAGCCCTAGCGGGGAACGAGCAGTACTTC. Its protein product is CASSLALAGNEQYF. Full variable domain (outside the CDR3, taken from reference TRBV7-2 and TRBJ2-7): GAGVSQSPSNKVTEKGKDVELRCDPISGHTALYWYRQSLGQGLEFLIYFQGNSAPDKSGLPSDRFSAERTGGSVSTLTIQRTQQEDSAVYLCASSLALAGNEQYFGPGTRLTVT.

The J gene is TRBJ1-2, the V gene TRBV3-1 (or the pseudogene TRBV3-2); TRBD1 aligns across 8 bases. The J segment lost 4 bases and the V segment lost 3 bases, leaving 7 bases of the junction unmatched. This CDR3 is built from 15 residues. The germline gives CDR1 LGHDT, CDR2 YNNKEL (reference sequence). CDR3 residues: CASSQLRQGLYGYTF. The CDR3 DNA reads as TGTGCCAGCAGCCAGCTACGACAGGGGCTCTATGGCTACACCTTC.

This chain joins TRBV5-1 and TRBJ1-1; D not resolved. The CDR3 is made up of 16 amino acids. The germline V and J ends were trimmed by 4 bases and 1 base, with 17 bases remaining between them. The germline gives CDR1 SGHRS, CDR2 YFSETQ. In nucleotides, the CDR3 is TGCGCCAGCAGCCCCATCAGGCCCGAGGGGAACACTGAAGCTTTCTTT. Translation gives CASSPIRPEGNTEAFF.

As concerns this clone: Other DNA sequences from this sample encode an identical CDR3 as well. The J gene is TRBJ1-1, the V gene TRBV6-6; D uncertain. CDR3 length: 14 amino acids. Trimming removed 2 bases at V and 2 bases at J, with 9 bases between. Germline V lookup: CDR1 MNHNY, CDR2 SVGAGI (reference sequence). CDR3 loop: CASSYEEANTEAFF. The DNA for the CDR3 is TGTGCCAGCAGTTACGAGGAAGCAAACACTGAAGCTTTCTTT.

This chain uses TRBV21-1 with TRBJ1-4; TRBD1 is taken as the D call from the table, unchecked against the DNA. TRBV21-1 counts as a pseudogene. The CDR3 has 14 amino acids. CDR3 residues: CASRATVSNEKLFF. The CDR3, as DNA: TGTGCCAGCAGGGCAACAGTCTCAAATGAAAAACTGTTTTTT.

This clone was recorded only once. The chain uses TRBV6-6 and TRBJ1-5; 8 nucleotides line up with TRBD1. The germline CDR1 and CDR2 sequences are MNHNY and SVGAGI (reference sequence). Unmatched junction bases numbered 9, after V lost 3 bases and J lost 5 bases. The CDR3 is made up of 16 amino acids. The CDR3 loop reads CASSYPPGGADQPQHF. In DNA, the CDR3 is TGTGCCAGCAGTTATCCCCCAGGGGGCGCAGATCAGCCCCAGCATTTT.

The rearrangement uses TRBV15 and TRBJ2-1, with D unclear. Germline V lookup: CDR1 LNHNV, CDR2 YYDKDF (reference sequence). Trimming removed 6 bases from V and 0 bases from J, with 3 bases in between. The CDR3 has 12 amino acids. In DNA form, the CDR3 reads TGTGCCACCAGGAGCTCCTACAATGAGCAGTTCTTC. Protein product: CATRSSYNEQFF.

The chain links TRBV9 to TRBJ2-1, with D unresolved. There are 13 residues in the CDR3. V shed 6 bases and J shed 3 bases, with 10 bases lying between them. Germline assignment: CDR1 SGDLS and CDR2 YYNGEE. CDR3 sequence (DNA): TGTGCCAGCACGAACTTCGGCTACAATGAGCAGTTCTTC. The encoded protein is CASTNFGYNEQFF.

The chain recombines TRBV7-9 with TRBJ2-3, with TRBD2 matching over 10 bases. Germline CDR1 and CDR2: SEHNR and FQNEAQ (reference sequence). This CDR3 spans 15 amino acids. V shed 5 bases and J 3 bases; nucleotides not matched to a gene: 5. This CDR3 is CASSISGGLTDTQYF. The CDR3 nucleotides read TGTGCCAGCAGCATTAGCGGGGGGTTGACAGATACGCAGTATTTT.

The chain links TRBV12-5 to TRBJ2-5; 9 nucleotides match TRBD1. Trimming removed 3 bases from V and 5 bases from J; junction bases left unmatched: 4. This CDR3 has 14 residues. CDR1 is LGHNT and CDR2 is FRNRAP in the germline V gene. The CDR3 loop reads CASGFRDRDETQYF. The CDR3 coding sequence is TGTGCTAGTGGTTTCCGGGACAGGGATGAGACCCAGTACTTC.

This clone is a singleton in its sample. The chain employs TRBV10-2 and TRBJ1-5; D gene ambiguous. The CDR3 loop spans 15 amino acids. CDR1 and CDR2 (germline): WSHSY, SAAADI. Trimming removed 10 bases from V and 0 bases from J, with 16 bases in between. CDR3: CATSLGSYSNQPQHF. The CDR3 DNA follows: TGCGCCACCTCCCTCGGGTCCTATAGCAATCAGCCCCAGCATTTT.

The rearrangement uses TRBV15 and TRBJ2-1; TRBD2 is a possible D gene (5 bases). This CDR3 comprises 17 residues. CDR1 and CDR2 (germline): LNHNV, YYDKDF (reference sequence). V was shortened by 1 base and J by 9 bases, with 22 bases between the two germline ends. Here the CDR3 reads CATSRAFLASVGGEQFF. The CDR3 coding sequence is TGTGCCACCAGCAGAGCTTTTCTAGCAAGCGTCGGTGGTGAGCAGTTCTTC.

The table lists this clone with a count of one. The chain recombines TRBV19 with TRBJ1-1; D is undetermined. The germline gives CDR1 LNHDA, CDR2 SQIVND (reference sequence). The CDR3 sequence is 14 residues long. Trimming left V 3 bases short and J 0 bases short, with 8 bases between. The CDR3 spells CASSILEVNTEAFF. CDR3 nucleotide sequence: TGTGCCAGTAGTATCTTAGAGGTGAACACTGAAGCTTTCTTT.

The chain is built from TRBV15 and TRBJ1-6; 11 bases line up with TRBD1. CDR3 size: 15 residues. The ends lost 5 bases at V and 9 bases at J; junction bases unmatched: 6. Per the germline V gene, CDR1 is LNHNV and CDR2 is YYDKDF (reference sequence). The CDR3 reads CATSRDRGYFSPLHF. The CDR3 region has the DNA TGTGCCACCAGCCGGGACAGGGGGTATTTTTCACCCCTCCACTTT.